This T cell receptor beta chain was recovered during a study of precursors of human CD4 cytotoxic T cells (dated by TCRdb to between 2018 and 2020). Background on the whole study: CD4+ memory subsets from 15 or so donors in total were covered by the bulk TCR-seq analysis. Sequences for both the TCRalpha and TCRbeta chains came out of the TCR-seq analysis of about 15 donors (table S7). Study-wide conclusions, independent of this receptor: Expanded effector clonotypes made up a larger fraction of IL-7Rhigh TEMRA clonotypes than of TEM or TCM clonotypes. According to the authors, an observational design in humans cannot definitively determine the direction of differentiation between precursor and effector cells. Compared with the TCM and TEM subsets, the IL-7Rhigh and IL-7R- TEMRA subsets had more restricted TCR repertoires, marked by lower diversity and more expanded clonotypes. Only about 95% of the 14 donors were included in some bulk TCR-seq comparisons, which suggests that not every subset was available for every donor.

Sequencing instrument: Illumina MiSeq. Per the original workflow: The Shannon-Wiener index, calculated in VDJtools, was used to measure repertoire diversity. TCRbeta clonotypes with a clonotype frequency of at least 3 were defined as expanded. In-frame beta chains were kept once TCRdb had trimmed the public reads at Q25 with fastp and called clones with MiXCR. Under each unique CDR3 protein, matching rows form one entry showing the most common genes and DNA. V and J calls and clone size were set by TCRdb, not the authors. The sample profile shows about 620 distinct CDR3 sequences; less than 25% of them were found once. The ten largest make up 15% to 20% of the sample. This clonotype was found a few times. No antigen is known for it. No base qualities exist here, and no much larger clone lies one base off it. The junction carries 15 bases between V and J, which are trimmed by 5 bases and 7 bases respectively. The germline V gene sets CDR1 to MDHEN and CDR2 to SYDVKM. The CDR3 covers 14 residues, taking in both the cysteine and the phenylalanine. Only the CDR3 portion is preserved as DNA: 42 bases, with reading frame beginning at the first base.

To test a precursor-effector relationship among CD4 cytotoxic T cells, bulk UMI-based TCR sequencing was performed on four sorted CD4+ memory subsets (TCM, TEM, IL-7Rhigh TEMRA, IL-7R- TEMRA). The cells came from peripheral blood mononuclear cells that had been isolated from human blood. The sample was memory CD4+ T cells from blood (PBMCs). The chain is encoded by TRBV28 joined to TRBJ2-4, with TRBD2 as a weak D call on 6 bases. The origin of this receptor is a human donor in good health. The encoded CDR3 is CASSPSGVENIQYF. Here is the DNA: TGTGCCAGCAGTCCTTCGGGAGTTGAGAACATTCAGTACTTC.